These T cell receptor beta chains were read from a single sample in a study of cytomegalovirus exposure and HLA in healthy donors. Measured with immunoSEQ multiplex PCR; TCRdb has only the in-frame clones, and not every one. The sample lists some 180,000 clones, roughly 72% occurring once. The sample taken for sequencing was PBMCs. These TCRs come from a man younger than 45 in good health and CMV-seronegative. CDR3s include the opening cysteine and the closing phenylalanine or tryptophan. The order of the fields is clone size, V gene, D gene, J gene, CDR3 DNA, CDR3 protein. A D gene is named only where the DNA matches it firmly. Some rows have no size entry. The others give once, few or many, or a class for an expanded clone.

size: NA; V: TRBV6-5; D: TRBD1; J: TRBJ1-1; DNA: TGTGCCAGCAGTCTGACAGGGCATGGTGAAGCTTTCTTT; CDR3: CASSLTGHGEAFF
size: NA; V: TRBV11-3; D: NA; J: TRBJ2-2; DNA: TGTGCCAGCAGCTTAGAAGCATACACCGGGGAGCTGTTTTTT; CDR3: CASSLEAYTGELFF
size: NA; V: TRBV30; D: NA; J: TRBJ1-3; DNA: TGTGCCTGGAGTCCCCTACTGACAGGCTCTGGAAACACCATATATTTT; CDR3: CAWSPLLTGSGNTIYF
size: NA; V: TRBV6-1; D: NA; J: TRBJ2-1; DNA: TGTGCCAGCAGTGATGCGGCTCTCTCTGAGCAGTTCTTC; CDR3: CASSDAALSEQFF
size: NA; V: TRBV11-2; D: NA; J: TRBJ1-2; DNA: TGTGCCAGCAGCCGGAACGGGGGGTGGGACTATGGCTACACCTTC; CDR3: CASSRNGGWDYGYTF
size: NA; V: TRBV10-3; D: TRBD1; J: TRBJ2-7; DNA: TGTGCCATCAGTGAGTCAAAGACAGGGATTCAGACCTACGAGCAGTACTTC; CDR3: CAISESKTGIQTYEQYF
size: few; V: TRBV5-4; D: TRBD1; J: TRBJ1-1; DNA: TGTGCCAGCAGCTGGCCGGACAGGGTTGACACTGAAGCTTTCTTT; CDR3: CASSWPDRVDTEAFF
size: NA; V: TRBV5-1; D: TRBD2; J: TRBJ2-7; DNA: TGCGCCACATCCTTCGGGACTAGCGGAAACTACGAGCAGTACTTC; CDR3: CATSFGTSGNYEQYF
size: NA; V: TRBV29-1; D: TRBD2; J: TRBJ2-2; DNA: TGCAGCGTGACTAGCGGGAGCGCCGGGGAGCTGTTTTTT; CDR3: CSVTSGSAGELFF
size: NA; V: TRBV4-2; D: TRBD2; J: TRBJ2-3; DNA: TGTGCCAGCAGCCAAGATCCAGCGGGAGCAGCAGATACGCAGTATTTT; CDR3: CASSQDPAGAADTQYF
size: NA; V: TRBV9; D: NA; J: TRBJ1-1; DNA: TGTGCCAGCAGCGTAGCAACAGGGATGAACACTGAAGCTTTCTTT; CDR3: CASSVATGMNTEAFF
size: once; V: TRBV9; D: NA; J: TRBJ2-1; DNA: TGTGCCAGCAGTGGACTCTTTGGGCGGGTGGAGACCACGAACAATGAGCAGTTCTTC; CDR3: CASSGLFGRVETTNNEQFF
size: few; V: TRBV13; D: NA; J: TRBJ2-7; DNA: TGTGCCAGCAGCTTAGGCCTGGGCGAGCGGGCCTACGAGCAGTACTTC; CDR3: CASSLGLGERAYEQYF
size: NA; V: TRBV30; D: NA; J: TRBJ2-6; DNA: TGTGCCTGGAGTCCACGAACCGGAGCCCGGGCTGGGGCCAACGTCCTGACTTTC; CDR3: CAWSPRTGARAGANVLTF
size: NA; V: TRBV4-1; D: TRBD2; J: TRBJ2-3; DNA: TGCGCCAGCAGCCTACTTATAGCGGGAGCATCCACAGATACGCAGTATTTT; CDR3: CASSLLIAGASTDTQYF